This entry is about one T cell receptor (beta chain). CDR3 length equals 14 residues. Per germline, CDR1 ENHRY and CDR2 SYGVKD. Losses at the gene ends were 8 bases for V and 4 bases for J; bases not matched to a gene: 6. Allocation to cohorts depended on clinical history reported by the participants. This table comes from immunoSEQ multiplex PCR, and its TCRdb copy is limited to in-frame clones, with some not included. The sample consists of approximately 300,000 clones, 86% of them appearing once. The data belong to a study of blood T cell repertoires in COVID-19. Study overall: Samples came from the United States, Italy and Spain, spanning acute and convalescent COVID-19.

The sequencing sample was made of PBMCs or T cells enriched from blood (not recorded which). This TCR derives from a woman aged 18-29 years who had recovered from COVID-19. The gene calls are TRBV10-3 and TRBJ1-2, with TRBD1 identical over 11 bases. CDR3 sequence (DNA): TGTGCCATCGAAGGACAGGGGGCGAGCTATGGCTACACCTTC. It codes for CAIEGQGASYGYTF.